Included here is one TCR delta chain sequence, with context. Which antigen it targets is not known. Since a far larger clone is one base different, this is likely a read error. At the DNA level, this CDR3 is encoded by other sequences in the same sample as well. Both library preparation methods relied on multiplex PCR with primers aimed at conserved V and J regions of the TCR genes. After purification and pooling, the amplicons were sequenced on an Illumina MiSeq platform. The study's own analysis went as follows. MiXCR performed V(D)J alignment, clonotype assembly and translation, and VDJtools was used for functionality assessment and CDR3 repertoire analyses. CDR3 was defined according to IMGT, and analyses were limited to productive sequences using functional genes, with ORF genes and pseudogenes excluded. A custom Python script was used to search all patients and controls for identical amino acid CDR3s of major clonotypes (frequency >=5%). A one-sided non-parametric Wilcoxon test was used to compare clonotype frequencies between patients and controls. TCRdb reprocessed the public data with the CATT caller; entries with the same nucleotide sequence were combined afterwards. TCRdb's processing, not the study's, gives the V and J calls here. The sample table shows some 490 delta-chain clones, and 1.5% to 2% are seen once. The ten largest clones represent 89% of the sample.

Reading from cysteine to phenylalanine, the CDR3 counts 22 amino acids. The read is trimmed to its CDR3 DNA, 66 bases read in frame from base 1. Sequences TSWWSYY (CDR1) and QGS (CDR2) are obtained from the germline V gene. This sample is part of a study of gamma delta lymphoproliferative disorders and STAT genes (dated by TCRdb to the late 2010s). Concerning the study at large: The LymphoTrack Dx TCRG Assay was used to prepare gamma-chain libraries from at least 50 ng of genomic DNA. Within a larger immunophenotypic and STAT-mutation study, TCR gamma and delta CDR3 repertoires were profiled by deep sequencing in Tgammadelta lymphoproliferative disease patients and healthy controls. Because no corresponding Invivoscribe delta assay was available, delta-chain libraries were prepared according to the EuroClonality-NGS working group standard operating procedure. To confirm the results, all delta-chain samples and two gamma-chain samples were sequenced a second time. Findings and caveats that apply to the study as a whole: Leukemic cells were skewed toward terminal effectors, whereas control T cells likely spanned varied maturation stages, a difference potentially limiting comparisons between patients and controls. According to the authors, NGS specificity may be reduced at low frequencies, so whether leukemic clones are public or private needs confirmation. When whole repertoires were clustered, patient gamma repertoires were grouped separately from healthy controls, whereas no separation between groups was observed for delta repertoires. Nearly all major patient gamma and delta clonotypes were public, shared with at least one healthy donor; only a couple of gamma clonotypes were private to disease.

For TCR sequencing, genomic DNA was taken from peripheral blood mononuclear cells isolated from both patients and controls. The control group consisted of about 23 healthy adult blood donors (median age roughly 69 years; approximately twelve males and around 11 females) who were matched to the patients for age and sex. The source of this sequence is a human donor in good health. The V and J genes are TRDV1 and TRDJ1; TRDD2 is possibly the D segment (6 matching bases). Sequenced input: blood. DNA sequence: TGTGCCCTTGGGGAACTCGCTCTCTTCCTCCGGCCGGGGGTTCATGGTACCGATAAACTCATCTTT. Translated, this is CALGELALFLRPGVHGTDKLIF.